This T cell receptor (beta chain) was profiled in a study of human T cells and chemical hapten exposure. Turning to the study itself: Throughout the approximately 24-week study, diphenylcyclopropenone was applied weekly to the patients' scalps.

As concerns this clonotype: Its antigen is not identified.

TCRdb passed the RACE reads through MiXCR, listing each CDR3 protein once. The table records approximately 84,000 distinct CDR3 sequences, under 14% of them present only once. General study results and limits: As the donors had alopecia, their immune response may differ from healthy people's.

The CDR3 spans 15 residues. Trimming stripped 5 bases from V and 3 bases from J, with 19 bases between. Germline lookup yields CDR1 SQVTM and CDR2 ANQGSEA. Described time point: patch test 2, 6 weeks after DPC sensitization. Stated treatment: therapeutic diphenylcyclopropenone sensitization with weekly scalp DPC. Extraction of total RNA was performed on unfractionated whole blood. This chain links TRBV29-1 with TRBJ1-1, with TRBD1 as a possible D gene (6 bases). This sequence was found in a man aged 18 to 29 with alopecia areata. Some clones in this sample may be carry-over from other donors' samples. This material consisted of whole blood, taken in connection with sensitization to the hapten diphenylcyclopropenone (DPC). The CDR3 here is CSVRGTGLVDTEAFF. The CDR3 nucleotides are TGCAGCGTTCGAGGTACAGGGTTAGTTGACACTGAAGCTTTCTTT.